The 18 T cell receptor beta chains below come from one sample, sequenced in a study of cytomegalovirus exposure and HLA in healthy donors. PCR employed 60 Vbeta and 13 Jbeta primers. Measured with immunoSEQ multiplex PCR; TCRdb has only the in-frame clones, and not every one. This table holds over 95,000 clones, about 74% found once. Sequenced input: PBMCs. Receptor source: a female donor in good health and CMV-seronegative.

Worth noting for this clone: The sample contains more than one DNA sequence encoding this CDR3. The chain employs TRBV30 and TRBJ2-5; tentative D call: TRBD2 (7 bases). Germline V lookup: CDR1 GTSNPN, CDR2 SVGIG (reference sequence). Trimming cost V 3 bases and J 5 bases, with 16 bases left between them. This CDR3 has 14 amino acids. The CDR3 reads CAWRNPGGRETQYF. The DNA of the CDR3 is TGTGCCTGGAGAAACCCGGGGGGCCGTGAGACCCAGTACTTC.

V is TRBV18 and J is TRBJ1-1; 11 nucleotides match TRBD1. The trim removed 5 bases at V and 1 base at J, leaving 3 bases unmatched. The CDR3 is 15 amino acids. Germline V lookup: CDR1 KGHSH, CDR2 LQKENI. CDR3 DNA: TGTGCCAGCTCAACGGGACAGGGGGGGAACACTGAAGCTTTCTTT. Its protein product is CASSTGQGGNTEAFF.

The chain uses TRBV30 and TRBJ1-5, with 8 bases lining up with TRBD1. This CDR3 contains 15 residues. V trimming: 0 bases; J trimming: 2 bases; junction bases outside the gene matches: 3. The germline CDR1 and CDR2 sequences are GTSNPN and SVGIG (reference sequence). This CDR3 reads CAWSVQGQGNQPQHF. In DNA, the CDR3 is TGTGCCTGGAGTGTACAGGGACAGGGCAATCAGCCCCAGCATTTT. The whole variable domain, remainder taken from reference TRBV30 and TRBJ1-5, is SQTIHQWPATLVQPVGSPLSLECTVEGTSNPNLYWYRQAAGRGLQLLFYSVGIGQISSEVPQNLSASRPQDRQFILSSKKLLLSDSGFYLCAWSVQGQGNQPQHFGDGTRLSIL.

The chain recombines TRBV5-5 with TRBJ2-3, with 8 nucleotides matching TRBD1. Germline V gives CDR1 SGHKS, CDR2 YYEKEE (reference sequence). Germline trimming cut 6 bases from V and 2 bases from J; bases unmatched to any gene: 8. The CDR3 consists of 15 residues. The CDR3 DNA sequence: TGTGCCAGCACTGCGGAGGGACAGGTCACAGATACGCAGTATTTT. Translation gives CASTAEGQVTDTQYF.

This clone was detected a few times. The J gene is TRBJ2-5, the V gene TRBV13, with a tentative D call TRBD1 (6 bases). Trimming stripped 2 bases from V and 8 bases from J, with 21 bases between. The CDR3 covers 16 residues. Germline V gives CDR1 PRHDT, CDR2 FYEKMQ (reference sequence). The chain's CDR3 is CASSLRGGHREGTQYF. In nucleotides, the CDR3 is TGTGCCAGCAGCTTAAGAGGGGGACACAGGGAAGGAACCCAGTACTTC.

The chain combines TRBV7-9 with TRBJ2-2; D is unresolved. Germline V gene data show CDR1 as SEHNR and CDR2 as FQNEAQ (reference sequence). V lost 5 bases to trimming and J lost 5 bases, with 3 bases between them. There are 11 residues in the CDR3. CDR3 residues: CASSQTGELFF. CDR3 bases: TGTGCCAGCAGCCAAACCGGGGAGCTGTTTTTT.

The genes are TRBV11-2 and TRBJ2-1, with 8 positions matching TRBD2. This CDR3 contains 14 residues. From germline, CDR1 is SGHAT and CDR2 FQNNGV. V shed 1 base and J 10 bases; nucleotides not matched to a gene: 6. CDR3 region: CASSLAGGLGEQFF. DNA for the CDR3: TGTGCCAGCAGCTTAGCGGGGGGGCTGGGCGAGCAGTTCTTC.

The chain recombines TRBV18 with TRBJ2-1, with a tentative D call TRBD1 (6 bases). V lost 2 bases and J 4 bases, leaving 12 bases between the germline ends. CDR1 is KGHSH, CDR2 LQKENI, per germline. The CDR3 is 15 residues long. CDR3: CASSPGYREYNEQFF. The CDR3 coding sequence is TGTGCCAGCTCACCAGGGTACAGGGAGTACAATGAGCAGTTCTTC.

This chain uses TRBV9 with TRBJ1-2; 8 bases fit TRBD1. This CDR3 spans 13 amino acids. The germline gives CDR1 SGDLS, CDR2 YYNGEE. With V trimmed by 4 bases and J by 6 bases, 5 bases remained unmatched. The CDR3 region is CASSLTGVDGYTF. The CDR3 nucleotides read TGTGCCAGCAGCCTGACAGGGGTTGATGGCTACACCTTC.

This clone was counted once. V is TRBV5-1 and J is TRBJ2-1, with TRBD1 identical over 9 bases. The J segment lost 6 bases and the V segment lost 3 bases, leaving 10 bases of the junction unmatched. Germline V gene data show CDR1 as SGHRS and CDR2 as YFSETQ. This CDR3 region has 16 residues. The DNA for the CDR3 is TGCGCCAGCAGCTCGCCGTTCGGGACAGGGCTCAATGAGCAGTTCTTC. As protein: CASSSPFGTGLNEQFF.

This sequence joins TRBV7-9 and TRBJ2-1; TRBD1 agrees at 9 bases. This CDR3 has 16 amino acids. The germline gives CDR1 SEHNR, CDR2 FQNEAQ (reference sequence). J lost 6 bases, V lost 7 bases, and 13 bases had no gene match. The chain's CDR3 is CASNRPGQGRGNEQFF. CDR3 in DNA: TGTGCCAGCAACCGTCCGGGACAGGGAAGGGGCAATGAGCAGTTCTTC. Full variable domain (remainder filled in from reference TRBV7-9 and TRBJ2-1): DTGVSQNPRHKITKRGQNVTFRCDPISEHNRLYWYRQTLGQGPEFLTYFQNEAQLEKSRLLSDRFSAERPKGSFSTLEIQRTEQGDSAMYLCASNRPGQGRGNEQFFGPGTRLTVL.

J is TRBJ2-2 and V is TRBV5-1; 15 positions agree with TRBD2. Trimming cost V 4 bases and J 4 bases; bases outside gene matches: 5. The CDR3 length is 17 residues. The V gene's germline CDR1 is SGHRS and CDR2 YFSETQ. The CDR3 region has the DNA TGCGCCAGCAGCCCAGGACTAGCGGGGGGGCCCACCGGGGAGCTGTTTTTT. Encoded protein: CASSPGLAGGPTGELFF.

CDR3 in amino acids: CASSTGTGIRGEQFF. Here the CDR3 DNA reads TGTGCCAGCAGTACCGGGACAGGGATCCGTGGTGAGCAGTTCTTC. The chain joins TRBV6-5 to TRBJ2-1; 9 bases align to TRBD1. This CDR3 has 15 residues. J gave up 9 bases and V 5 bases, and 11 bases lay outside the gene matches. Germline CDR1 and CDR2: MNHEY and SVGAGI.

The V call is TRBV15, the J call TRBJ2-1; maybe TRBD1 (5 bases). The germline gives CDR1 LNHNV, CDR2 YYDKDF (reference sequence). The CDR3 consists of 14 residues. Trimming removed 5 bases from V and 7 bases from J, with 15 bases in between. The CDR3 DNA is TGTGCCACCAGCCCCAGGGTAGGGGCTAATGAGCAGTTCTTC. Translated, it gives CATSPRVGANEQFF.

This sequence joins TRBV23-1 and TRBJ2-1; 9 positions match TRBD2. TRBV23-1 is placed among ORFs of uncertain function. Unmatched junction bases numbered 3, after V lost 6 bases and J lost 0 bases. The CDR3 runs to 15 residues. The CDR3 reads CASRGAGGSYNEQFF. DNA of the CDR3: TGCGCCAGCAGAGGAGCGGGGGGCTCCTACAATGAGCAGTTCTTC.

This chain joins TRBV16 and TRBJ2-5; D is unclear. The J call may not be correct, given that the DNA end is closer to TRBJ2-7. The CDR3 sequence is 17 residues long. Germline V gene data show CDR1 as KGHSY and CDR2 as FQNENV. CDR3 DNA sequence: TGTGCCAGCAGCCATCGGTCAGGCTTTGCCCAGACCTACGAGCAGTACTTC. This codes for CASSHRSGFAQTYEQYF.

The chain carries TRBV10-2 and TRBJ1-2; TRBD1 is a possible D gene (5 bases). With 4 bases removed from V and 5 bases from J, the gap between germline ends came to 11 bases. The CDR3 runs 13 residues. From germline, CDR1 is WSHSY and CDR2 SAAADI. This chain's CDR3 is CASSGVRAYGYTF. The CDR3 bases are TGCGCCAGCAGTGGGGTCAGGGCATATGGCTACACCTTC.

The J gene is TRBJ1-5, the V gene TRBV21-1; no DNA check was done on the table's D call, TRBD1. TRBV21-1 corresponds to a pseudogene. This CDR3 contains 17 residues. CDR3 sequence: CASSKTRTGYGNQPQHF. As DNA, the CDR3 is TGTGCCAGCAGCAAAACACGGACAGGGTATGGGAATCAGCCCCAGCATTTT.